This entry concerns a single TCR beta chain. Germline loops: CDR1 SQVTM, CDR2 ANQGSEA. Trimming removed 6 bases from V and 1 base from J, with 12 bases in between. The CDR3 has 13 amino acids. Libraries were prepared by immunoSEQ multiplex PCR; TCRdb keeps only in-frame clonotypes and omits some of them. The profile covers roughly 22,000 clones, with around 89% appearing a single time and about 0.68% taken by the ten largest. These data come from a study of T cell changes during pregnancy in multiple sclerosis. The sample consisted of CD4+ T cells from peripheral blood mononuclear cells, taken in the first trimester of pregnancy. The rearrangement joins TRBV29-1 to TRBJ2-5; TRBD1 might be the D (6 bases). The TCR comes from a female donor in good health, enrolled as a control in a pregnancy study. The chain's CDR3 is CSVPTGLQETQYF. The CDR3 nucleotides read TGCAGCGTGCCGACAGGTCTCCAAGAGACCCAGTACTTC.